These 2 T cell receptor beta chains originate from one sample sequenced in a study of T cells in Graves' hyperthyroidism and ophthalmopathy. Amplified regions were TCR beta CDR3 sequences from RNA transcripts. Carried out on the TCR CDR3, a first-round RT-PCR used the HTBI primer set. TCRdb itself ran the multiplex PCR reads through MiXCR, one entry per CDR3 protein. The sample lists 600,000 to 750,000 distinct CDR3 sequences; 17% were seen once. The source material was blood. The receptors come from a man between 50 and 59 years old with Graves' hyperthyroidism.

J is TRBJ2-7 and V is TRBV27, with TRBD2 identical over 9 bases. The CDR3 covers 17 residues. CDR1 is MNHEY and CDR2 is SMNVEV in the germline V gene (reference sequence). The ends lost 8 bases at V and 0 bases at J; junction bases unmatched: 14. CDR3 loop: CASGRLAGTSSSYEQYF. The CDR3 region has the DNA TGTGCCAGCGGTAGACTCGCTGGGACTAGCAGCTCCTACGAGCAGTACTTC.

This clonotype has a count of ten or more. The chain's CDR3 is CASSSRAYEKLFF. CDR3 nucleotide sequence: TGTGCCAGCAGCTCACGGGCATATGAAAAACTGTTTTTT. The chain carries TRBV7-2 and TRBJ1-4, with D unclear. Germline V CDR1 and CDR2: SGHTA, FQGNSA. This CDR3 is 13 amino acids long. V was clipped by 4 bases and J by 6 bases, with 9 bases between them.